This record looks at one T cell receptor (beta chain) sequence and its context. This record belongs to a study of blood T cell repertoires in COVID-19. Assay used: immunoSEQ multiplex PCR; TCRdb lists only in-frame clones, some missing. This table holds about 120,000 clones, less than 90% found once. The CDR3 extends over 13 amino acids. Germline V gene lookup returns CDR1 MNHEY and CDR2 SVGEGT. V dropped 0 bases and J dropped 8 bases, with 10 bases sitting between them. This TCR derives from a man aged 25 to 45 with acute or convalescent COVID-19. Material for sequencing was peripheral blood. The chain is built from TRBV6-2 or TRBV6-3 and TRBJ1-2, with D perhaps TRBD1 (5 bases). The CDR3 sequence is CASSYSAGLGYTF. The CDR3 nucleotides are TGTGCCAGCAGTTACTCAGCGGGGCTAGGCTACACCTTC.